The 7 T cell receptor beta chains below were found in one sample sequenced in a study of shared T cell receptors in the human thymus. The table came from immunoSEQ multiplex PCR; TCRdb's copy has only in-frame clones and leaves some out. The table lists 550,000 to 800,000 clones, roughly 85% of them singletons. The data were also submitted as part of a second study, on human thymus T cells.

The sample comprised thymocytes. The receptors shown here come from a girl under three years old with a congenital heart defect.

This clone is a singleton in its sample. The rearrangement joins TRBV14 to TRBJ1-2; weak D call: TRBD1 (5 bases). This CDR3 comprises 14 residues. The germline gives CDR1 SGHDN, CDR2 FVKESK. V was shortened by 0 bases and J by 2 bases, with 7 bases between the two germline ends. CDR3 nucleotide sequence: TGTGCCAGCAGCCAAGAGTCAGGGAACTATGGCTACACCTTC. Its translation: CASSQESGNYGYTF.

The V and J genes are TRBV27 and TRBJ2-7; D is unclear. Germline V gene lookup returns CDR1 MNHEY and CDR2 SMNVEV (reference sequence). The V end lost 3 bases, the J end lost 0 bases, and 9 bases lay between the germline ends. The CDR3 is made up of 14 amino acids. This CDR3 is CASSFSGGSYEQYF. Here the CDR3 DNA reads TGTGCCAGCAGTTTCAGTGGCGGCTCCTACGAGCAGTACTTC.

V usage is TRBV4-2 and J usage is TRBJ2-4, with D perhaps TRBD1 (6 bases). This CDR3 is built from 16 residues. From germline, CDR1 is LGHNA and CDR2 YNFKEQ. Trimming took 5 bases from V and 0 from J, leaving 14 bases between them. CDR3 DNA: TGTGCCAGCAGCGGATCTTGGGGGCTAGCCAAAAACATTCAGTACTTC. Translation gives CASSGSWGLAKNIQYF.

CDR3 in amino acids: CASSSRQGRGYTF. CDR3 in DNA: TGTGCCAGCAGCTCTCGACAGGGCAGGGGCTACACCTTC. The V and J genes are TRBV7-2 and TRBJ1-2; 7 positions match TRBD1. This CDR3 spans 13 amino acids. Trimming removed 4 bases from V and 8 bases from J; junction bases left unmatched: 7. Per the germline V gene, CDR1 is SGHTA and CDR2 is FQGNSA.

This clone was picked up a small number of times. The chain has TRBV10-1 and TRBJ1-4; TRBD1 matches 8 bases. V was pared by 2 bases and J by 7 bases, with 6 bases of the junction left unmatched. CDR3 length equals 15 residues. CDR1 is WNHNN, CDR2 SYGVQD, per germline (reference sequence). CDR3 nucleotide sequence: TGCGCCAGCAGTGAGGAGACAGGGGCACTTGAAAAACTGTTTTTT. Encoded protein: CASSEETGALEKLFF.

For this clone: Other DNA sequences within the sample encode an identical CDR3. This chain joins TRBV5-6 and TRBJ2-5; D gene ambiguous. The CDR3 covers 13 residues. Germline lookup yields CDR1 SGHDT and CDR2 YYEEEE. Trimming left V 0 bases short and J 1 base short, with 4 bases between. CDR3 DNA: TGTGCCAGCAGCTTGGGAGGCCAAGAGACCCAGTACTTC. It specifies CASSLGGQETQYF.

V and J are TRBV7-9 and TRBJ1-3; TRBD1 aligns across 10 bases. This CDR3 spans 19 amino acids. V was pared by 1 base and J by 3 bases, with 12 bases of the junction left unmatched. Looked up from germline, CDR1 is SEHNR and CDR2 is FQNEAQ (reference sequence). The CDR3 DNA reads as TGTGCCAGCAGCTTAGACGGTACCCGACAGGGGGCTTATGGAAACACCATATATTTT. The encoded protein is CASSLDGTRQGAYGNTIYF. The whole variable domain, filled in from reference TRBV7-9 and TRBJ1-3, reads DTGVSQNPRHKITKRGQNVTFRCDPISEHNRLYWYRQTLGQGPEFLTYFQNEAQLEKSRLLSDRFSAERPKGSFSTLEIQRTEQGDSAMYLCASSLDGTRQGAYGNTIYFGEGSWLTVV.